Following are 8 T cell receptor beta chains from one sample sequenced in a study of post-analysis software for immune sequencing data. General study points: The five TRBV segments detected at higher frequency in patients than in controls included TRBV5-6, TRBV5-1 and TRBV20-1.

Each TCR beta cDNA library carried unique molecular identifiers. Using its own MiXCR run on the PCR reads, TCRdb lists one record per CDR3 protein. The profile covers 450,000 to 700,000 distinct CDR3 sequences, with roughly 40% appearing a single time and 1.5% to 2% taken by the ten largest. Their target antigens are unknown. The sequenced sample consisted of blood. These receptors were obtained from a girl aged 5-17 years with multiple sclerosis.

V and J are TRBV20-1 and TRBJ1-2; no firm D call. Germline loops: CDR1 DFQATT, CDR2 SNEGSKA (reference sequence). The germline V and J ends were trimmed by 0 bases and 4 bases, with 18 bases remaining between them. This CDR3 is 16 amino acids long. The CDR3 coding sequence is TGCAGTGCTAGAGATTTATTGTCGGCCCAACCCTATGGCTACACCTTC. The encoded protein is CSARDLLSAQPYGYTF.

This clonotype was detected a few times. J is TRBJ2-4 and V is TRBV29-1; either TRBD1 or TRBD2 may supply D (5 bases each). This CDR3 contains 14 residues. CDR1 is SQVTM and CDR2 is ANQGSEA in the germline V gene. Trimming removed 0 bases from V and 3 bases from J, with 9 bases in between. CDR3 coding DNA: TGCAGCGTTGAAGAGATGAGGGGCAAAAACATTCAGTACTTC. Its protein product is CSVEEMRGKNIQYF. Combining the CDR3 with reference TRBV29-1 and TRBJ2-4 gives the whole variable domain SAVISQKPSRDICQRGTSLTIQCQVDSQVTMMFWYRQQPGQSLTLIATANQGSEATYESGFVIDKFPISRPNLTFSTLTVSNMSPEDSSIYLCSVEEMRGKNIQYFGAGTRLSVL.

This clonotype was picked up a small number of times. CDR3 DNA: TGCGCCAGCAGCCCAGGAAATGGGGGTGAGGGCAGGAGATATACGCAGTATTTT. This codes for CASSPGNGGEGRRYTQYF. The rearrangement links TRBV4-1 to TRBJ2-3; D possibly matches TRBD1 or TRBD2 (5 bases each). CDR1 is MGHRA and CDR2 is YSYEKL in the germline V gene. V lost 4 bases and J lost 7, with 27 bases in between. The CDR3 length is 18 residues.

V gene TRBV5-1 combines with J gene TRBJ2-1; 13 bases line up with TRBD2. There are 16 residues in the CDR3. The V gene end was trimmed by 0 bases and the J gene end by 7 bases; junction bases not matched to a gene: 4. Per the germline V gene, CDR1 is SGHRS and CDR2 is YFSETQ. The CDR3 loop is CASSLGGLAGRNEQFF. Written as DNA, the CDR3 is TGCGCCAGCAGCTTGGGGGGACTAGCGGGGAGGAATGAGCAGTTCTTC.

The V call is TRBV10-2, the J call TRBJ2-1; a weak D match, TRBD1 (6 bases). The CDR3 extends over 13 amino acids. In germline, CDR1 is WSHSY, CDR2 SAAADI. Trimming pared 4 bases from V and 7 bases from J, leaving 11 bases between. The CDR3 DNA is TGCGCCAGCAGTGGGACAGAGGGAAATGAGCAGTTCTTC. Protein: CASSGTEGNEQFF.

This chain connects TRBV20-1 to TRBJ2-5, with D perhaps matching TRBD1 (6 bases). The germline CDR1 and CDR2 sequences are DFQATT and SNEGSKA (reference sequence). The CDR3 totals 12 residues. The V and J ends lost 8 bases and 4 bases respectively, with 14 bases between them. For the CDR3, the DNA is TGCAGTACAAGAGAACAGGGAGAGACCCAGTACTTC. It codes for CSTREQGETQYF.

The chain carries TRBV29-1 and TRBJ2-3; 8 bases are shared with TRBD2. The CDR3 is 17 residues long. V trimming: 0 bases; J trimming: 5 bases; junction bases outside the gene matches: 13. CDR1 and CDR2 (germline): SQVTM, ANQGSEA. The CDR3 reads CSVEDQGRGGVVDTQYF. CDR3 sequence (DNA): TGCAGCGTTGAAGATCAAGGTCGGGGGGGCGTTGTAGATACGCAGTATTTT.

In nucleotides, the CDR3 is TGTGCCAGCAGCCCCTTCGGAGGAGACTACACTGAAGCTTTCTTT. Translation gives CASSPFGGDYTEAFF. This sequence joins TRBV13 and TRBJ1-1, with D unresolved. The CDR3 loop spans 15 amino acids. From germline, CDR1 is PRHDT and CDR2 FYEKMQ (reference sequence). V lost 5 bases to trimming and J lost 3 bases, with 16 bases between them.